Below are 15 T cell receptor beta chains sequenced from a single sample in a study of blood T cell repertoires in COVID-19. Produced via immunoSEQ multiplex PCR; TCRdb's table is partial and in-frame only. The sample shows 150,000 to 200,000 clones, approximately 80% of them seen only once. Sequences were obtained from peripheral blood. All receptors come from a woman in her 50s with active or convalescent COVID-19.

J is TRBJ1-4 and V is TRBV4-2, with a tentative D call TRBD1 (5 bases). CDR1 is LGHNA and CDR2 is YNFKEQ in the germline V gene. The V and J ends lost 4 bases and 6 bases respectively, with 15 bases between them. The CDR3 runs 15 residues. In DNA, the CDR3 is TGTGCCAGCAGCCCCGGGGCAGGGAGGGATGAAAAACTGTTTTTT. The encoded protein is CASSPGAGRDEKLFF.

This chain connects TRBV28 to TRBJ1-5; 8 bases fit TRBD1. With V trimmed by 2 bases and J by 4 bases, 7 bases remained unmatched. Germline V gene lookup returns CDR1 MDHEN and CDR2 SYDVKM. The CDR3 spans 16 residues. The DNA of the CDR3 is TGTGCCAGCAGTTTACTCCAGGGGGCGGGGAATCAGCCCCAGCATTTT. The encoded protein is CASSLLQGAGNQPQHF.

This clone showed up just once. The J gene is TRBJ1-5, the V gene TRBV11-2; D unclear. The germline V gene encodes CDR1 SGHAT and CDR2 FQNNGV. V shed 5 bases and J shed 9 bases, with 14 bases lying between them. The CDR3 extends over 13 amino acids. CDR3 sequence (DNA): TGTGCCAGCAGCCCCGGTCCCTCCGGGCCCCAGCATTTT. It translates to CASSPGPSGPQHF. Full variable domain (rest looked up from reference TRBV11-2 and TRBJ1-5): EAGVAQSPRYKIIEKRQSVAFWCNPISGHATLYWYQQILGQGPKLLIQFQNNGVVDDSQLPKDRFSAERLKGVDSTLKIQPAKLEDSAVYLCASSPGPSGPQHFGDGTRLSIL.

The chain couples TRBV5-1 to TRBJ2-5; 9 bases fit TRBD1. V was pared by 2 bases and J by 5 bases, with 13 bases of the junction left unmatched. Germline CDR1 and CDR2: SGHRS and YFSETQ. CDR3 size: 17 residues. In DNA form, the CDR3 reads TGCGCCAGCAGCTTTCTCCCCACAGGGGGCGCGAGGGAGACCCAGTACTTC. It specifies CASSFLPTGGARETQYF. The full variable domain, with the rest looked up from reference TRBV5-1 and TRBJ2-5, is KAGVTQTPRYLIKTRGQQVTLSCSPISGHRSVSWYQQTPGQGLQFLFEYFSETQRNKGNFPGRFSGRQFSNSRSEMNVSTLELGDSALYLCASSFLPTGGARETQYFGPGTRLLVL.

This chain uses TRBV5-1 with TRBJ2-1; 9 positions match TRBD1. The CDR3 consists of 16 residues. The trim removed 1 base at V and 7 bases at J, leaving 9 bases unmatched. Germline V lookup: CDR1 SGHRS, CDR2 YFSETQ. CDR3 DNA sequence: TGCGCCAGCAGCTTGCTACAGGGGGCGCTTACGAATGAGCAGTTCTTC. This gives the protein CASSLLQGALTNEQFF.

The gene calls are TRBV6-5 and TRBJ1-5; a weak D match, TRBD1 (6 bases). Germline V gives CDR1 MNHEY, CDR2 SVGAGI. V was cut by 6 bases and J by 4 bases, with 16 bases left in between. The CDR3 consists of 15 residues. This CDR3 is CASSAQGRPNQPQHF. The CDR3 coding sequence is TGTGCCAGCAGCGCACAGGGTCGCCCTAATCAGCCCCAGCATTTT.

The CDR3 DNA follows: TGTGCCAGCAGACTTAGACAGCCTACCGAGCAGTACTTC. Its protein product is CASRLRQPTEQYF. The rearrangement joins TRBV2 to TRBJ2-7; D possibly corresponds to TRBD1 (5 bases). V lost 6 bases, J lost 6 bases, and 15 bases lay in between. Per the germline V gene, CDR1 is SNHLY and CDR2 is FYNNEI. This CDR3 contains 13 residues.

The gene calls are TRBV6-6 and TRBJ2-7, with a possible D match to TRBD1 (5 bases). The CDR3 contains 14 residues. CDR1 and CDR2 from the germline V gene are MNHNY and SVGAGI (reference sequence). Trimming took off 7 bases at V and 2 bases at J, with 15 bases between the two ends. The CDR3 nucleotides read TGTGCCAGCAAGAAAATCACAGGTCCCTACGAGCAGTACTTC. Residues: CASKKITGPYEQYF.

J is TRBJ1-2 and V is TRBV4-3; D gene unclear. Between the trimmed V and J ends, which lost 1 base and 1 base, there was a span of 13 bases. CDR1 and CDR2 (germline): LGHNA, YSLEER. The CDR3 runs 16 residues. CDR3 coding DNA: TGCGCCAGCAGCCAAGGTCTGGGAGGGAATAACTATGGCTACACCTTC. Encoded protein: CASSQGLGGNNYGYTF.

This chain uses TRBV2 with TRBJ1-3, with 8 positions matching TRBD1. V lost 5 bases, J lost 8 bases, and 14 bases stayed unmatched. The germline gives CDR1 SNHLY, CDR2 FYNNEI. This CDR3 spans 16 amino acids. CDR3 protein: CASSPYDRGRADTIYF. CDR3 DNA sequence: TGTGCCAGCAGTCCTTACGACAGGGGAAGGGCGGACACCATATATTTT. Variable domain in full (rest from reference TRBV2 and TRBJ1-3): EPEVTQTPSHQVTQMGQEVILRCVPISNHLYFYWYRQILGQKVEFLVSFYNNEISEKSEIFDDQFSVERPDGSNFTLKIRSTKLEDSAMYFCASSPYDRGRADTIYFGEGSWLTVV.

The chain recombines TRBV5-6 with TRBJ2-3, with 8 bases fitting TRBD1. The CDR3 loop spans 14 amino acids. The germline gives CDR1 SGHDT, CDR2 YYEEEE. Trimming took 5 bases from V and 4 from J; bases not matched to a gene: 6. The CDR3 DNA sequence: TGTGCCAGCAGACGGACAGGGTGGGCAGATACGCAGTATTTT. This sequence encodes CASRRTGWADTQYF. Looking up the rest from reference TRBV5-6 and TRBJ2-3 gives the full variable domain: DAGVTQSPTHLIKTRGQQVTLRCSPKSGHDTVSWYQQALGQGPQFIFQYYEEEERQRGNFPDRFSGHQFPNYSSELNVNALLLGDSALYLCASRRTGWADTQYFGPGTRLTVL.

V and J are TRBV7-2 and TRBJ2-3, with 8 positions matching TRBD2. The CDR3 spans 17 residues. V lost 1 base, J lost 3 bases, and 9 bases stayed unmatched. CDR1 is SGHTA and CDR2 is FQGNSA in the germline V gene. CDR3 residues: CASSLVSIAGLTDTQYF. CDR3 in DNA: TGTGCCAGCAGCTTAGTATCCATAGCGGGGCTTACAGATACGCAGTATTTT.

The chain is built from TRBV7-2 and TRBJ2-3, with 8 bases aligning to TRBD2. V was pared by 2 bases and J by 1 base, with 5 bases of the junction left unmatched. This CDR3 region has 16 residues. Germline lookup yields CDR1 SGHTA and CDR2 FQGNSA. CDR3 in amino acids: CASSLSLAERTDTQYF. The CDR3 DNA sequence: TGTGCCAGCAGCTTATCACTAGCGGAGCGCACAGATACGCAGTATTTT.

The gene calls are TRBV2 and TRBJ1-2; D might be TRBD1 (5 bases). Germline CDR1 is SNHLY and CDR2 is FYNNEI. This CDR3 has 14 residues. V lost 6 bases and J 4 bases, leaving 15 bases between the germline ends. Here the CDR3 reads CASRDDSSTYGYTF. CDR3 in DNA: TGTGCCAGCAGAGACGACAGTTCTACCTATGGCTACACCTTC.

V is TRBV28 and J is TRBJ1-5; 7 nucleotides align to TRBD1. Losses at the gene ends were 4 bases for V and 2 bases for J; bases not matched to a gene: 8. The CDR3 consists of 16 residues. The germline V gene has CDR1 MDHEN and CDR2 SYDVKM. The CDR3 nucleotides read TGTGCCAGCAGTTCCCTAGGGGGGACAGGCAATCAGCCCCAGCATTTT. Its translation: CASSSLGGTGNQPQHF.